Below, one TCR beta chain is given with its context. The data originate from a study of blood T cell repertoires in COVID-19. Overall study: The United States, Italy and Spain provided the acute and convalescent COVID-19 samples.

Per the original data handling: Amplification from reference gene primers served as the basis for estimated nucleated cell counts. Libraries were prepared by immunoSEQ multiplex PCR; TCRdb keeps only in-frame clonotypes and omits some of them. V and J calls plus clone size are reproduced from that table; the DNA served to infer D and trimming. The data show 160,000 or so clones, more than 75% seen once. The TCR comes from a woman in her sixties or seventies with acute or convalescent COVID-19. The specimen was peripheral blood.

The CDR3 protein is CASSQEGLQNQPQHF. The CDR3 DNA follows: TGTGCCAGCAGCCAAGAGGGACTCCAGAATCAGCCCCAGCATTTT. The gene calls are TRBV6-5 and TRBJ1-5; D is perhaps TRBD1 (5 bases). V shed 6 bases and J shed 4 bases, with 16 bases lying between them. The CDR3 has 15 residues. From germline, CDR1 is MNHEY and CDR2 SVGAGI.